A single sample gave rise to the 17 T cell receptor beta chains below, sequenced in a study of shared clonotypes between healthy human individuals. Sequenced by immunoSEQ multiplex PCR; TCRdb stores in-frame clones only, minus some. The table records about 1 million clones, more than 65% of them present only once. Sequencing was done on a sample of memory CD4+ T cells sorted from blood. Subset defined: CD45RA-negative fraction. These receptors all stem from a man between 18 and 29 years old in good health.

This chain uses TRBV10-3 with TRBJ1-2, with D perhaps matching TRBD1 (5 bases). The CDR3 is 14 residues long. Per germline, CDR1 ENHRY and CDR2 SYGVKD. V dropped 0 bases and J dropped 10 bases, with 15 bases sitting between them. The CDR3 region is CAISESSVKGTYTF. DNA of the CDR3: TGTGCCATCAGTGAGTCATCAGTTAAGGGGACCTACACCTTC.

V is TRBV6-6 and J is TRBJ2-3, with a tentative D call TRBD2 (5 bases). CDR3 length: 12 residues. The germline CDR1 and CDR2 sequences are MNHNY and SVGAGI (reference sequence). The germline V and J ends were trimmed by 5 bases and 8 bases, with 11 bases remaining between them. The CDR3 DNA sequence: TGTGCCAGCAGTGCCGAGGGCGGTACGCAGTATTTT. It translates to CASSAEGGTQYF.

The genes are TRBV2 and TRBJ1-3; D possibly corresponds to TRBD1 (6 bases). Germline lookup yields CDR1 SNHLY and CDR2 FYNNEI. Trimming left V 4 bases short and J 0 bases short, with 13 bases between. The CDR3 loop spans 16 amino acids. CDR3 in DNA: TGTGCCAGCAGTGCACAGGGAGGCTACTCTGGAAACACCATATATTTT. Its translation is CASSAQGGYSGNTIYF.

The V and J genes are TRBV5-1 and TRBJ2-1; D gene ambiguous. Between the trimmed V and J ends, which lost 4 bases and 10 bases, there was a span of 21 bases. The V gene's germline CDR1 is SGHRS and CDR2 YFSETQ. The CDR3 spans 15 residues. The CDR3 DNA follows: TGCGCCAGCAGCACTACTCCTAAATCGGGTCAGGAGCAGTTCTTC. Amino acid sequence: CASSTTPKSGQEQFF.

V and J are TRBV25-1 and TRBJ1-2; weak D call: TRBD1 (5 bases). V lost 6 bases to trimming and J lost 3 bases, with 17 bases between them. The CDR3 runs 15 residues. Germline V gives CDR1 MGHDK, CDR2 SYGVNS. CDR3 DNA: TGTGCCAGCAGGGGGGACCGACAGCTCCACTATGGCTACACCTTC. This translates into CASRGDRQLHYGYTF.

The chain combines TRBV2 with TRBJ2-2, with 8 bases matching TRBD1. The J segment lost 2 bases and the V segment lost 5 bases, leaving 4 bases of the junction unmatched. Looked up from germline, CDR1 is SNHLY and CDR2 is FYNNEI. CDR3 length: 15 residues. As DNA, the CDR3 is TGTGCCAGCAGTCGACAGGGGATAAACACCGGGGAGCTGTTTTTT. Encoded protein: CASSRQGINTGELFF.

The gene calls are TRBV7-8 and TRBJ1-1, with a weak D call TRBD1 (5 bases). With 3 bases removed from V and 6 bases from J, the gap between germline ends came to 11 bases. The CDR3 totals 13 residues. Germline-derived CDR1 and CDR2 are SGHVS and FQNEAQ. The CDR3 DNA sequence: TGTGCCAGCAGCTTTATGAGGGGTGCTGAAGCTTTCTTT. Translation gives CASSFMRGAEAFF. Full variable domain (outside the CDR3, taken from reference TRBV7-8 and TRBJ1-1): GAGVSQSPRYKVAKRGQDVALRCDPISGHVSLFWYQQALGQGPEFLTYFQNEAQLDKSGLPSDRFFAERPEGSVSTLKIQRTQQEDSAVYLCASSFMRGAEAFFGQGTRLTVV.

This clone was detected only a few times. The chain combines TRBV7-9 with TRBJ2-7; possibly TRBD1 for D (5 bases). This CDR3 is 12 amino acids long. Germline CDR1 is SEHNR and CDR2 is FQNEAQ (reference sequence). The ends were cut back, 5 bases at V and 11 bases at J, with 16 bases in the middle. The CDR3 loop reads CASSAGQSREYF. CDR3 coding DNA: TGTGCCAGCAGCGCCGGACAATCTCGGGAGTACTTC.

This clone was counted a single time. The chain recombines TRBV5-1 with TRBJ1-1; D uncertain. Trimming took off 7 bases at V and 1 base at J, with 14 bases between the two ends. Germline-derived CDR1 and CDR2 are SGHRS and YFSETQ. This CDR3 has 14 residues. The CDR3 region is CASSLRQANTEAFF. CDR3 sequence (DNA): TGCGCCAGCTCCCTCCGGCAGGCGAACACTGAAGCTTTCTTT.

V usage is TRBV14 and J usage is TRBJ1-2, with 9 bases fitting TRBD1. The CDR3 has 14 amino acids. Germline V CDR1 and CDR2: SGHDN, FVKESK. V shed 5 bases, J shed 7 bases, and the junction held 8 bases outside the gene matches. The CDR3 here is CASSELTGGGGYTF. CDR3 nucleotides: TGTGCCAGCAGCGAATTAACAGGGGGCGGTGGCTACACCTTC. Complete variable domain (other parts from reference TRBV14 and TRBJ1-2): EAGVTQFPSHSVIEKGQTVTLRCDPISGHDNLYWYRRVMGKEIKFLLHFVKESKQDESGMPNNRFLAERTGGTYSTLKVQPAELEDSGVYFCASSELTGGGGYTFGSGTRLTVV.

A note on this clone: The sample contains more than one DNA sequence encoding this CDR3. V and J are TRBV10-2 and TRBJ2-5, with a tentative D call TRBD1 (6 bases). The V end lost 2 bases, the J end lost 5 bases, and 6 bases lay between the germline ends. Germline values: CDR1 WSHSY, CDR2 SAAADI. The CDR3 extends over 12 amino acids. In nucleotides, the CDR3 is TGCGCCAGCAGTGAGAGGGGGGAGACCCAGTACTTC. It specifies CASSERGETQYF.

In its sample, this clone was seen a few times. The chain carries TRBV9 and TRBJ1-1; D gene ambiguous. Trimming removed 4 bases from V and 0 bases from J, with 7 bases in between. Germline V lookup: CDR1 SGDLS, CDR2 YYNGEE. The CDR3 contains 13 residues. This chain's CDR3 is CASSLHVNTEAFF. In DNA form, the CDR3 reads TGTGCCAGCAGCTTACACGTGAACACTGAAGCTTTCTTT.

This chain's CDR3 is CASSLALAGPHEQYF. The CDR3 region has the DNA TGCGCCAGCAGCTTGGCCCTGGCGGGGCCCCACGAGCAGTACTTC. The gene calls are TRBV5-1 and TRBJ2-7; D is perhaps TRBD2 (6 bases). CDR1 SGHRS and CDR2 YFSETQ come from the germline V gene. CDR3 length: 15 amino acids. Trimming stripped 0 bases from V and 5 bases from J, with 15 bases between.

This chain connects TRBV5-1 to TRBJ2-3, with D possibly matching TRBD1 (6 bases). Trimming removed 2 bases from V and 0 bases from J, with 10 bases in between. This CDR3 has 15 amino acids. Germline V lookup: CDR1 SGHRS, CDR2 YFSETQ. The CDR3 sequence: CASSFRTESTDTQYF. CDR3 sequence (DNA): TGCGCCAGCAGCTTTAGGACAGAGAGCACAGATACGCAGTATTTT. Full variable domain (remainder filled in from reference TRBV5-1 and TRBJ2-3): KAGVTQTPRYLIKTRGQQVTLSCSPISGHRSVSWYQQTPGQGLQFLFEYFSETQRNKGNFPGRFSGRQFSNSRSEMNVSTLELGDSALYLCASSFRTESTDTQYFGPGTRLTVL.

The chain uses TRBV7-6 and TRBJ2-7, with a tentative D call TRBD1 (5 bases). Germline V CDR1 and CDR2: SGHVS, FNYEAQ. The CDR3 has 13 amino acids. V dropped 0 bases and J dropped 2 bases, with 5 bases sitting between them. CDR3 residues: CASSLAGAYEQYF. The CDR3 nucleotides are TGTGCCAGCAGCTTAGCAGGGGCCTACGAGCAGTACTTC.

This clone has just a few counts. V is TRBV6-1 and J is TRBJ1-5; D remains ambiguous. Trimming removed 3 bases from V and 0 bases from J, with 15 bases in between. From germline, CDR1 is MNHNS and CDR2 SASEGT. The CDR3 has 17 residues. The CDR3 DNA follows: TGTGCCAGCAGTGATAAAGGGAGTCAGCTTAGCAATCAGCCCCAGCATTTT. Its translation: CASSDKGSQLSNQPQHF.

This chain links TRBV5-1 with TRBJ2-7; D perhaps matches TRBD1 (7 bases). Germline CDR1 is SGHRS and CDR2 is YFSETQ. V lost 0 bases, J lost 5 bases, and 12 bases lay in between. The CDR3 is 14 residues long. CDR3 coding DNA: TGCGCCAGCAGCTTGGGTGGAGGGGGCAACGAGCAGTACTTC. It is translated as CASSLGGGGNEQYF. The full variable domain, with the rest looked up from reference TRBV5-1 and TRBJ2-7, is KAGVTQTPRYLIKTRGQQVTLSCSPISGHRSVSWYQQTPGQGLQFLFEYFSETQRNKGNFPGRFSGRQFSNSRSEMNVSTLELGDSALYLCASSLGGGGNEQYFGPGTRLTVT.